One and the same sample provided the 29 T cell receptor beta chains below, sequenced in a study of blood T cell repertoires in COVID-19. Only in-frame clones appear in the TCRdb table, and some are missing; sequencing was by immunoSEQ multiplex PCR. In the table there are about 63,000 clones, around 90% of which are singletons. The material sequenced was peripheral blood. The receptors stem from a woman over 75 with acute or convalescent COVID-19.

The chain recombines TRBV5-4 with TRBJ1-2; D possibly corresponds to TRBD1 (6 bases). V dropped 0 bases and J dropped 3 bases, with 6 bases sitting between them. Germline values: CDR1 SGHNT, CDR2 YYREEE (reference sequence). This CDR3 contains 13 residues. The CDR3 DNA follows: TGTGCCAGCAGCTTGGACAGGGACTATGGCTACACCTTC. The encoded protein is CASSLDRDYGYTF.

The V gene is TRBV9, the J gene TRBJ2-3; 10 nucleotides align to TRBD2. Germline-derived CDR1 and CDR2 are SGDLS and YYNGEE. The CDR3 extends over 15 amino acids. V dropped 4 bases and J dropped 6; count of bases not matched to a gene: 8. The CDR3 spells CASSPRTSGGDTQYF. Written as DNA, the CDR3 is TGTGCCAGCAGCCCCCGGACTAGCGGAGGGGATACGCAGTATTTT.

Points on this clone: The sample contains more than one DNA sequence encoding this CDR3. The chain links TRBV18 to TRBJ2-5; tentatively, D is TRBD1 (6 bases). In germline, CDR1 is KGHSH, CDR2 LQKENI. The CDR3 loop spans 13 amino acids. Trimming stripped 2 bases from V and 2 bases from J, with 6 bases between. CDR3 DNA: TGTGCCAGCTCACCAGGACAGCAAGAGACCCAGTACTTC. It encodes CASSPGQQETQYF. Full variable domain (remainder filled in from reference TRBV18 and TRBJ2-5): NAGVMQNPRHLVRRRGQEARLRCSPMKGHSHVYWYRQLPEEGLKFMVYLQKENIIDESGMPKERFSAEFPKEGPSILRIQQVVRGDSAAYFCASSPGQQETQYFGPGTRLLVL.

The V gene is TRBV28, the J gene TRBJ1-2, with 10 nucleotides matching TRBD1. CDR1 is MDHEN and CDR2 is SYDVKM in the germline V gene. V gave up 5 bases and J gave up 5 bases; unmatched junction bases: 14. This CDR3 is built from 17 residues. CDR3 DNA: TGTGCCAGCAGTGGCGTTACCGGGACAGGGGCGAGGTATGGCTACACCTTC. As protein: CASSGVTGTGARYGYTF.

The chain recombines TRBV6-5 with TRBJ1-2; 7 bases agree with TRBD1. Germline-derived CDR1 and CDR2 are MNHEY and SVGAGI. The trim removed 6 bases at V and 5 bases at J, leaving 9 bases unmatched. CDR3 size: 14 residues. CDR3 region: CASSPGTDPYGYTF. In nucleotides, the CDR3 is TGTGCCAGCAGCCCAGGGACAGACCCGTATGGCTACACCTTC.

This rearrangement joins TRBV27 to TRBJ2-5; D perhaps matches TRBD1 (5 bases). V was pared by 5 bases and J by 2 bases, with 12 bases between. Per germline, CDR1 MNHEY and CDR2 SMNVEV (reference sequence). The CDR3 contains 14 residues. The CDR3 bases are TGTGCCAGCAGTCCCCGACAGTCGCAAGAGACCCAGTACTTC. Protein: CASSPRQSQETQYF.

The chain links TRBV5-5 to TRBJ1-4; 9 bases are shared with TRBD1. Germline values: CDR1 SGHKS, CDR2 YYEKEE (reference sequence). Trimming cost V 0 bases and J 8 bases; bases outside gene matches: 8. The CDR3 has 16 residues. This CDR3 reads CASSLVWGDREEKLFF. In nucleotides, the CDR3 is TGTGCCAGCAGCTTGGTGTGGGGGGACAGGGAGGAAAAACTGTTTTTT.

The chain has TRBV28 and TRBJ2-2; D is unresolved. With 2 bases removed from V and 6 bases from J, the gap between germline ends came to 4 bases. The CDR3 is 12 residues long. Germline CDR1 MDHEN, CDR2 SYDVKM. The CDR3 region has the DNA TGTGCCAGCAGTTTAATAGCCGGGGAGCTGTTTTTT. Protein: CASSLIAGELFF. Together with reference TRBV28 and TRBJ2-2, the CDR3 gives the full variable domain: DVKVTQSSRYLVKRTGEKVFLECVQDMDHENMFWYRQDPGLGLRLIYFSYDVKMKEKGDIPEGYSVSREKKERFSLILESASTNQTSMYLCASSLIAGELFFGEGSRLTVL.

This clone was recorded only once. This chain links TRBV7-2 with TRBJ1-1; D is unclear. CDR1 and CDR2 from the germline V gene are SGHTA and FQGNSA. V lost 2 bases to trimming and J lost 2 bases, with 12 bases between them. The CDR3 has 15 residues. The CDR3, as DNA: TGTGCCAGCAGCTTACTCCTGCGGCAAAACACTGAAGCTTTCTTT. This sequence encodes CASSLLLRQNTEAFF.

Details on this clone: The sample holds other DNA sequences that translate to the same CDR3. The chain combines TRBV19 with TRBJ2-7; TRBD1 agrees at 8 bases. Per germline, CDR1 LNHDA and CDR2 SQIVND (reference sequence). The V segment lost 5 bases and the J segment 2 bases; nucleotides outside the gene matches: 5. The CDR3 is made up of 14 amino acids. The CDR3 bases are TGTGCCAGTAGTCCCGGGACAGGCGCCTACGAGCAGTACTTC. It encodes CASSPGTGAYEQYF.

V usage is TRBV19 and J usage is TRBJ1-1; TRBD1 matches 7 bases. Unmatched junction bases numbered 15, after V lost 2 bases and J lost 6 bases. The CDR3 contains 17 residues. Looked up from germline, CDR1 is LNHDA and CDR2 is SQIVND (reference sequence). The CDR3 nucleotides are TGTGCCAGTAGTATAAGGGGACAAGACAGGGCGAAGGCTGAAGCTTTCTTT. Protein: CASSIRGQDRAKAEAFF.

The CDR3 spells CASRIGGPGNTIYF. Written as DNA, the CDR3 is TGTGCCAGTCGAATCGGGGGGCCTGGAAACACCATATATTTT. This chain joins TRBV19 and TRBJ1-3, with D possibly matching TRBD1 (6 bases). Trimming shortened V by 8 bases and J by 2 bases, and 13 bases separated the two germline ends. The CDR3 contains 14 residues. CDR1 and CDR2 (germline): LNHDA, SQIVND (reference sequence).

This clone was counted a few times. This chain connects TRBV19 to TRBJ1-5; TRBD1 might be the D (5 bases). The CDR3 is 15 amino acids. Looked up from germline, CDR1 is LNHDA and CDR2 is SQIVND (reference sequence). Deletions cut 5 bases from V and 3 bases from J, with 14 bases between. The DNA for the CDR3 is TGTGCCAGTAGTTTGAGTGGAGGGACCAATCAGCCCCAGCATTTT. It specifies CASSLSGGTNQPQHF.

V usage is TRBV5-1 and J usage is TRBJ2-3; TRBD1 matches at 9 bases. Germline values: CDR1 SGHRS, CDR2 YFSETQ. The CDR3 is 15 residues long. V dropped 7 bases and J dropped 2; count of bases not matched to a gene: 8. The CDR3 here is CASGGTGKATDTQYF. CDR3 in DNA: TGCGCCAGCGGCGGGACAGGGAAGGCCACAGATACGCAGTATTTT. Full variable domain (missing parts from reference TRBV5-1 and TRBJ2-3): KAGVTQTPRYLIKTRGQQVTLSCSPISGHRSVSWYQQTPGQGLQFLFEYFSETQRNKGNFPGRFSGRQFSNSRSEMNVSTLELGDSALYLCASGGTGKATDTQYFGPGTRLTVL.

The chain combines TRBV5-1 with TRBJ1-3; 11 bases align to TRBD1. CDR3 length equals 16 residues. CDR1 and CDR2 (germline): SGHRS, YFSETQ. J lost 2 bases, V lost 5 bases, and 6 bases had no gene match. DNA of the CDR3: TGCGCCAGCAGAATTTCGGGACAGGGGGCTGGAAACACCATATATTTT. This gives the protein CASRISGQGAGNTIYF.

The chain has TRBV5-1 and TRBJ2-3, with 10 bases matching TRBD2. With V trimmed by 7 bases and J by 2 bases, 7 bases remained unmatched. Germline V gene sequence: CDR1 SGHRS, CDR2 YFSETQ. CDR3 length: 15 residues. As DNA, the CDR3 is TGCGCCAGCCGTAAGAGCGGGGGGGCCACAGATACGCAGTATTTT. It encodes CASRKSGGATDTQYF.

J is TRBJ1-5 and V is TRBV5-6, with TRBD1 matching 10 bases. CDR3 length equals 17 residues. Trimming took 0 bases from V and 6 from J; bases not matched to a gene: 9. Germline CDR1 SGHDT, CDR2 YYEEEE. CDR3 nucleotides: TGTGCCAGCAGCTTGGCCACAGGACAGGGGGAAGCTCAGCCCCAGCATTTT. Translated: CASSLATGQGEAQPQHF.

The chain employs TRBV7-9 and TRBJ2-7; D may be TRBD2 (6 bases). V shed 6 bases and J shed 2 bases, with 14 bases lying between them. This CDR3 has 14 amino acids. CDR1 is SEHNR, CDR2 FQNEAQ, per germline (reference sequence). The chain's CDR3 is CASSSRLVPYEQYF. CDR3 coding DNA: TGTGCCAGCAGTTCTAGACTAGTTCCCTACGAGCAGTACTTC.

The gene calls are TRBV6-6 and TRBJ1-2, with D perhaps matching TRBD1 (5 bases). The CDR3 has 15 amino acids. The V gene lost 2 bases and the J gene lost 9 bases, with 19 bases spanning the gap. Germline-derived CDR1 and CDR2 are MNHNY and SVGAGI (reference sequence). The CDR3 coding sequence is TGTGCCAGCAGTTACCGGCCCTGGGGGGATGGACGCTACACCTTC. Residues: CASSYRPWGDGRYTF.

The chain's CDR3 is CASSLTPQQGYNEQFF. The CDR3 DNA follows: TGTGCCAGCAGCTTAACCCCCCAGCAGGGGTACAATGAGCAGTTCTTC. V usage is TRBV7-3 and J usage is TRBJ2-1; D may be TRBD1 (6 bases). Between the trimmed V and J ends, which lost 0 bases and 4 bases, there was a span of 13 bases. Germline loops: CDR1 SGHTA, CDR2 FQGTGA. The CDR3 extends over 16 amino acids.

Written as DNA, the CDR3 is TGTGCCAGTGTAACCGGGGGGGCCGGCACAGATACGCAGTATTTT. Protein sequence: CASVTGGAGTDTQYF. The V gene is TRBV2, the J gene TRBJ2-3, with TRBD2 matching 8 bases. CDR3 size: 15 residues. Trimming cost V 9 bases and J 1 base; bases outside gene matches: 9. Germline V gene data show CDR1 as SNHLY and CDR2 as FYNNEI.

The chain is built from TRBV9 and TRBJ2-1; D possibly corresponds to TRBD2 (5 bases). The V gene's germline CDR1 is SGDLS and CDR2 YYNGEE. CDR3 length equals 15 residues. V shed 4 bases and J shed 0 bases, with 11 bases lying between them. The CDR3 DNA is TGTGCCAGCAGCCTAGACTACTTCTCCTACAATGAGCAGTTCTTC. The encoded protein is CASSLDYFSYNEQFF. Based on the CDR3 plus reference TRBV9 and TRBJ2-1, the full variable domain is DSGVTQTPKHLITATGQRVTLRCSPRSGDLSVYWYQQSLDQGLQFLIQYYNGEERAKGNILERFSAQQFPDLHSELNLSSLELGDSALYFCASSLDYFSYNEQFFGPGTRLTVL.

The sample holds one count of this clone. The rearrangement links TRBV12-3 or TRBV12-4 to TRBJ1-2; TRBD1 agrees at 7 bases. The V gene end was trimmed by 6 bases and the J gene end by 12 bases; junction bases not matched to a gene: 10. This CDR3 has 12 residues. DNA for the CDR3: TGTGCCAGCAGCCAGACGGACAGGCCGGACACCTTC. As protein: CASSQTDRPDTF.

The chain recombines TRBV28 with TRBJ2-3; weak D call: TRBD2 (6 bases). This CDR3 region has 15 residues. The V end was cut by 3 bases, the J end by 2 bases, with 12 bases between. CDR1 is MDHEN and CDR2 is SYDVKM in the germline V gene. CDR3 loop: CASSFGGGHTDTQYF. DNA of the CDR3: TGTGCCAGCAGTTTTGGGGGAGGCCACACAGATACGCAGTATTTT.

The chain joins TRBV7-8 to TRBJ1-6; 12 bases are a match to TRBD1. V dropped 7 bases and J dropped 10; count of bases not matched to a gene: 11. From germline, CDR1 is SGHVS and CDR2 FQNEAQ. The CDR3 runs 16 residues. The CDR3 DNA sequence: TGTGCCAGCACCCACCTAATCGGGACAGGGGGCTCACCCCTCCACTTT. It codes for CASTHLIGTGGSPLHF.

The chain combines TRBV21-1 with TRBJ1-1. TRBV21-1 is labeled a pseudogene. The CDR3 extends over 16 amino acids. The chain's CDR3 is CASRPNIATHRTEAFF. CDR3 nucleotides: TGTGCCAGCAGGCCCAATATAGCTACACATCGCACTGAAGCTTTCTTT.

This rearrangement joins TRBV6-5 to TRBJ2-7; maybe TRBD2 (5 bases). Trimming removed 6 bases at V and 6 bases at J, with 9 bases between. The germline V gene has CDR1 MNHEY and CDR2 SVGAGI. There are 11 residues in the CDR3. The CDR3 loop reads CASSIGGEQYF. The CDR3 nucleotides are TGTGCCAGCAGCATCGGAGGCGAGCAGTACTTC.

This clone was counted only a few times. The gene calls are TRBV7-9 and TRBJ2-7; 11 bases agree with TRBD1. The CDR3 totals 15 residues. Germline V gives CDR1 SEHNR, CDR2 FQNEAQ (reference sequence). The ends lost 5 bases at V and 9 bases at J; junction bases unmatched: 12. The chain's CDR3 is CASSPPGQGGRAQYF. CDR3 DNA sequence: TGTGCCAGCAGCCCCCCGGGACAGGGGGGTAGAGCGCAGTACTTC.

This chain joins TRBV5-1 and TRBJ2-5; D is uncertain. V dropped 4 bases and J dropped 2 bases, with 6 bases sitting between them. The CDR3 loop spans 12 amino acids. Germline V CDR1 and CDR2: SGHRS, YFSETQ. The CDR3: CASSARQETQYF. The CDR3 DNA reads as TGCGCCAGCAGCGCCAGGCAAGAGACCCAGTACTTC. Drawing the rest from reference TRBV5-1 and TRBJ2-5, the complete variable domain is KAGVTQTPRYLIKTRGQQVTLSCSPISGHRSVSWYQQTPGQGLQFLFEYFSETQRNKGNFPGRFSGRQFSNSRSEMNVSTLELGDSALYLCASSARQETQYFGPGTRLLVL.